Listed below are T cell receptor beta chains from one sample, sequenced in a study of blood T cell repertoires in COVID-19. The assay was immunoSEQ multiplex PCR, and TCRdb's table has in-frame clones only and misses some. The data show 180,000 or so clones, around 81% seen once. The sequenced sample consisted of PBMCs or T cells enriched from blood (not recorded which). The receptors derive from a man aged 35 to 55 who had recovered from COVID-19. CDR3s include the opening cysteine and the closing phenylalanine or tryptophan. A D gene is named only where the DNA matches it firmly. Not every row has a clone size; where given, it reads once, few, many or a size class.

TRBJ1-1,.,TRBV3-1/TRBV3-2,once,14,CASTQRAENTEAFF,TGTGCCAGCACCCAGAGGGCGGAAAACACTGAAGCTTTCTTT
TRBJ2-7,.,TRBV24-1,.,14,CATSESGVSYEQYF,TGTGCCACCAGTGAGTCGGGGGTGTCCTACGAGCAGTACTTC
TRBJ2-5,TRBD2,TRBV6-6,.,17,CASSLGLAGVARETQYF,TGTGCCAGCAGTCTGGGACTAGCGGGGGTGGCGCGAGAGACCCAGTACTTC
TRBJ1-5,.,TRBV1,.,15,CTSSPTGANNQPQHF,TGCACCAGCAGCCCAACAGGGGCGAACAATCAGCCCCAGCATTTT
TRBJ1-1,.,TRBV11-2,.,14,CASSYSGGTIKAFF,TGTGCCAGCAGCTATTCAGGTGGCACCATTAAAGCTTTCTTT
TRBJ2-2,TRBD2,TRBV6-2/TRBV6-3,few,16,CASSYPAGVPTGELFF,TGTGCCAGCAGTTACCCAGCGGGGGTACCCACCGGGGAGCTGTTTTTT
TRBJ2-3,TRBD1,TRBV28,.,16,CASSPQGQGRTDTQYF,TGTGCCAGCAGCCCCCAAGGACAGGGGCGTACAGATACGCAGTATTTT
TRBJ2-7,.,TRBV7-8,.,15,CASSTKRGQFYEQYF,TGTGCCAGCTCGACCAAGAGAGGACAGTTCTACGAGCAGTACTTC
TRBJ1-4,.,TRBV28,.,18,CASSSLKWAELAGEKLFF,TGTGCCAGCAGTTCCCTAAAGTGGGCGGAGCTAGCGGGTGAAAAACTGTTTTTT
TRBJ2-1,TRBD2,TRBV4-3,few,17,CASSQDLKAGAYNEQFF,TGCGCCAGCAGCCAAGATCTAAAAGCGGGGGCCTACAATGAGCAGTTCTTC
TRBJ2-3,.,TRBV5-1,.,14,CASSLGQITDTQYF,TGCGCCAGCAGCTTGGGACAGATCACAGATACGCAGTATTTT
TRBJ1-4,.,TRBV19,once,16,CASREWLGTSNEKLFF,TGTGCCAGCCGCGAGTGGCTTGGGACAAGCAATGAAAAACTGTTTTTT
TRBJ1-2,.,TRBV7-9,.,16,CASSLGSGPLDYGYTF,TGTGCCAGCAGCTTAGGTTCAGGGCCCCTTGACTATGGCTACACCTTC
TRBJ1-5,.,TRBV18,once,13,CASSPGSHQPQHF,TGTGCCAGCTCACCGGGGAGTCATCAGCCCCAGCATTTT
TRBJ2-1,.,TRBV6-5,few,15,CASSYEQVLYNEQFF,TGTGCCAGCAGTTACGAGCAGGTGTTATACAATGAGCAGTTCTTC
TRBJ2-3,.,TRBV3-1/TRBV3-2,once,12,CASSPSRDTQYF,TGTGCCAGCAGCCCATCGCGGGATACGCAGTATTTT
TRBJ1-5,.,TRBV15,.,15,CATSTARGGNQPQHF,TGTGCCACCAGCACCGCACGGGGAGGCAATCAGCCCCAGCATTTT